The T cell receptor beta chain described here comes from a study of cytomegalovirus exposure and HLA in healthy donors. Study-wide results and limits: Cytomegalovirus association was listed for under 200 TCR beta chains.

This PCR relied on a set of 60 Vbeta primers and 13 Jbeta primers. Measured with immunoSEQ multiplex PCR; TCRdb has only the in-frame clones, and not every one. Here the sample spans 65,000 or so clones, around three quarters being singletons. This clone was seen only a few times. Its antigen is currently unknown. Sequenced input: PBMCs. The receptor comes from a woman aged 40 to 50 in good health and CMV-seropositive.

The CDR3 region is CASSLTGVYSYEQYF. The CDR3 DNA sequence: TGCGCCAGCAGCTTGACAGGGGTTTACTCCTACGAGCAGTACTTC. The chain joins TRBV5-1 to TRBJ2-7; 7 bases agree with TRBD1. This CDR3 is 15 amino acids long. CDR1 SGHRS and CDR2 YFSETQ come from the germline V gene. The ends lost 1 base at V and 0 bases at J; junction bases unmatched: 4.